This TCR beta chain was sequenced in a study of T-cell memory formation after mild COVID-19. This clonotype was seen a handful of times. Its specificity is not known. Constant-segment-primed 5'RACE gave TCR alpha and TCR beta cDNA libraries with sample barcodes and UMIs. MiXCR was run by TCRdb on the 5' RACE reads, yielding one entry per CDR3 protein. Of fewer than 350,000 distinct CDR3 sequences listed, approximately 15% are singletons. Findings of the study overall: Detection of some responders pre-infection suggested pre-existing cross-reactive memory T cells participated. Among CD4+ contracting clones, most were CM and EM, and CD8+ ones EMRA.

The length of the CDR3 is 13 residues. The germline V gene has CDR1 LNHNV and CDR2 YYDKDF (reference sequence). V lost 2 bases to trimming and J lost 7 bases, with 8 bases between them. The sequenced sample consisted of PBMCs or a T cell subset sorted from them (not recorded which). The genes are TRBV15 and TRBJ2-2; D is ambiguous. This clonotype originated in a man between 18 and 29 years old who had mild COVID-19 (a few samples of this study predate the infection). Cell type and time point are not known. DNA of the CDR3: TGTGCCACCAGCAGATCCGATCACGGGGAGCTGTTTTTT. Translating gives CATSRSDHGELFF.